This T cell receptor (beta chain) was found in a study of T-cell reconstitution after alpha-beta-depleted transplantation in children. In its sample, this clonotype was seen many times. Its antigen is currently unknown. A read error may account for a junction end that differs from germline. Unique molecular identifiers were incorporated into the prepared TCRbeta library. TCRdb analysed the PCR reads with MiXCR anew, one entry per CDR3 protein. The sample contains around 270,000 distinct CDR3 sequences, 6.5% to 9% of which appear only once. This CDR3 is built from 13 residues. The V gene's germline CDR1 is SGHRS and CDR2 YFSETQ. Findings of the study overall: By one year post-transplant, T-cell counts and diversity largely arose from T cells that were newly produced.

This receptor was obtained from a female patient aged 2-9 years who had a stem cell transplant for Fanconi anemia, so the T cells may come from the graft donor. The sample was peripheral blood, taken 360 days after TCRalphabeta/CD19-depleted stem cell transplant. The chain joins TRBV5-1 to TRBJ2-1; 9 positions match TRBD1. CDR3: CASSLAETGGKLF. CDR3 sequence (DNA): TGCGCCAGCAGCCTAGCGGAAACAGGGGGCAAGCTCTTC.